This T cell receptor (beta chain) was sequenced in a study of Ad26.COV2.S vaccination and SARS-CoV-2 variants. Study conclusions and caveats: Responses of spike-specific T cells (both CD8+ and CD4+) reportedly showed substantial breadth after vaccination.

As concerns this clone: No antigen is known for it.

Treatment defined: some 19 received Ad26.COV2.S at low or high dose, single or two shots; about 5 received placebo; per-sample allocation not given. Vaccine and placebo recipients were sampled on day 63 after the first injection. An Ad26 vector carrying the Wuhan-strain SARS-CoV-2 spike served as the vaccine. The CDR3 runs to 14 residues. Germline lookup yields CDR1 MDHEN and CDR2 SYDVKM. J gave up 6 bases and V 5 bases, and 3 bases lay outside the gene matches. TCRdb's copy holds only in-frame clones and misses some; the assay was immunoSEQ multiplex PCR. The sample has more than 400,000 clones, roughly 88% seen once.

This receptor was identified in a person aged 18-60 years who received the Ad26.COV2.S COVID-19 vaccine or a placebo. This material consisted of peripheral blood, taken in a trial of Ad26.COV2.S vaccine versus placebo. The chain is built from TRBV28 and TRBJ1-5, with TRBD1 matching 11 bases. The CDR3 loop is CASSPGQGGQPQHF. The DNA for the CDR3 is TGTGCCAGCAGTCCGGGACAGGGGGGTCAGCCCCAGCATTTT.